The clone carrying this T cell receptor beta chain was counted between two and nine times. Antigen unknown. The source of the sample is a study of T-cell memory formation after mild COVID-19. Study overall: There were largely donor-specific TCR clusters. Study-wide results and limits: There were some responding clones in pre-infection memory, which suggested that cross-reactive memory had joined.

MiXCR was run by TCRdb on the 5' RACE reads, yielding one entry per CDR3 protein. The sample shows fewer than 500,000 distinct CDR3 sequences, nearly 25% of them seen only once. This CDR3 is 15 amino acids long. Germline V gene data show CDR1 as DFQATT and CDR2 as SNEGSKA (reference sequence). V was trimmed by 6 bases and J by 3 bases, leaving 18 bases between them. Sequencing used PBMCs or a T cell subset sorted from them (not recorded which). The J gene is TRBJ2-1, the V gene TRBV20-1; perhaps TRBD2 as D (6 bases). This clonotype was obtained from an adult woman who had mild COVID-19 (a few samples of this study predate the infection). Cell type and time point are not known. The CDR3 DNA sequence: TGCAGTGCCGAGACAATAGCGGTAGTCTACAATGAGCAGTTCTTC. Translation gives CSAETIAVVYNEQFF.